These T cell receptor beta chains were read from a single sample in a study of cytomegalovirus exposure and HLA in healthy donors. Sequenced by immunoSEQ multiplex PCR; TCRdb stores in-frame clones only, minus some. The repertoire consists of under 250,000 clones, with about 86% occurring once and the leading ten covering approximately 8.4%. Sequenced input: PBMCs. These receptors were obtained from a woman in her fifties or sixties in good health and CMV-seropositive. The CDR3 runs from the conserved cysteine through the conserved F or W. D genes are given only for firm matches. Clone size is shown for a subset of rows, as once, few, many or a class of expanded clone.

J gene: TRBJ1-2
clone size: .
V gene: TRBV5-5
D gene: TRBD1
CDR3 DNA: TGTGCCAGCAGCCCCCCCGGGACAGAGGGTTATGGCTACACCTTC
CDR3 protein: CASSPPGTEGYGYTF

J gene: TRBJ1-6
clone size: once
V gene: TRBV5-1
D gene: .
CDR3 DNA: TGCGCCAGCAGCTTGGGTCAGGTCTTAAGCTCCTATAATTCACCCCTCCACTTT
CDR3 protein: CASSLGQVLSSYNSPLHF

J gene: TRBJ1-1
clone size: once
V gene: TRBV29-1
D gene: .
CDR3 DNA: TGCAGCGTCGGAGGACGGTTGAACACTGAAGCTTTCTTT
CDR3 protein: CSVGGRLNTEAFF

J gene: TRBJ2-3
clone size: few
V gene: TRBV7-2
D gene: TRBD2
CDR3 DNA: TGTGCCAGCAGCTTAGCGACTAGCGGGAGGGTCACAGATACGCAGTATTTT
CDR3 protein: CASSLATSGRVTDTQYF

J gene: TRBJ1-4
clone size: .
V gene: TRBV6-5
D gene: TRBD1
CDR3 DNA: TGTGCCACCCGACAGGGGGTCTCTTCAAAACTGTTTTTT
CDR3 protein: CATRQGVSSKLFF

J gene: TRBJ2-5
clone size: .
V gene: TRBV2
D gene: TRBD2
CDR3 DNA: TGTGCCAGCAGTTCCCCCCGAGCGGGGCAGTACTTC
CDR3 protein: CASSSPRAGQYF

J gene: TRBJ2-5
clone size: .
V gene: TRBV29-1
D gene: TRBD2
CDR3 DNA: TGCAGCGTGCAAGGGACTAGATATGGAGAGACCCAGTACTTC
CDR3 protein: CSVQGTRYGETQYF

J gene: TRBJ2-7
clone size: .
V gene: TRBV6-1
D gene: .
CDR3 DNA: TGTGCCAGCACCGGCAGGCCTTACGAGCAGTACTTC
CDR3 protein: CASTGRPYEQYF

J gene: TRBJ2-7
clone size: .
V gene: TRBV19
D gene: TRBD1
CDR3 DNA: TGTGCCAGTAGTTTCGGACAGGGCTACGAGCAGTACTTC
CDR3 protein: CASSFGQGYEQYF

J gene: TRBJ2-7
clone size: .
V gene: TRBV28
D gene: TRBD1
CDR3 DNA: TGTGCCAGCTGGGGCAGGGGGCATTCAGGGGAGCAGTACTTC
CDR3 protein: CASWGRGHSGEQYF

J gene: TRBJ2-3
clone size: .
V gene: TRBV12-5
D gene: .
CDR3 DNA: TGTGCTAGTGGTTCCCCGGGACTTTTTGAGACGCAGTATTTT
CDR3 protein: CASGSPGLFETQYF

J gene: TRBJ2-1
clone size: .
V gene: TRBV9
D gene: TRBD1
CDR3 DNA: TGTGCCAGCAGCGCCGAGGGGGCAGTAGACAATGAGCAGTTCTTC
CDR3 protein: CASSAEGAVDNEQFF

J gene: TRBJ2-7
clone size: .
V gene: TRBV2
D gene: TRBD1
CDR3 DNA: TGTGTCAGCAGTGCTGGGACAGGTCCCTACTACGAGCAGTACTTC
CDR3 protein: CVSSAGTGPYYEQYF

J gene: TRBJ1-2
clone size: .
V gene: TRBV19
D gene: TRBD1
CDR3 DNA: TGTGCCAGTAGTATAGGGGGGACAGCTTCTAACTATGGCTACACCTTC
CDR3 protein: CASSIGGTASNYGYTF

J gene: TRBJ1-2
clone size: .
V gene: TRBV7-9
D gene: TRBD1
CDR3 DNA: TGTGCCAGCACCCGGGACAGGGGTGGTGGCTACACCTTC
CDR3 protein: CASTRDRGGGYTF

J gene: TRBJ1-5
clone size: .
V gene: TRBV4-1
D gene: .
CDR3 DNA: TGCGCCAGCAGCCAAAGTACAGGGCTCAATCAGCCCCAGCATTTT
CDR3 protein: CASSQSTGLNQPQHF

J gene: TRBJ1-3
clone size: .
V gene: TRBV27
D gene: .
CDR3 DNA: TGTGCCAGCAGTCCGGCGGGCTCTGGAAACACCATATATTTT
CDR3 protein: CASSPAGSGNTIYF

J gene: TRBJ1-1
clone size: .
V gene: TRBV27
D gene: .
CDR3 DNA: TGTGCCAGCTCACCGGCAGGCGTTTTTGTCACTGAAGCTTTCTTT
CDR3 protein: CASSPAGVFVTEAFF

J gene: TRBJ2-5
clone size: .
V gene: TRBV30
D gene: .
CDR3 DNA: TGTGCCTGGAGTATCCGGGAGACCCAGTACTTC
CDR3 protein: CAWSIRETQYF

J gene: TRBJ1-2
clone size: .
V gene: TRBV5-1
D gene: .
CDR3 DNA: TGCGCCAGCAGCTTGGAAGTGGTTCAGGGAGGCTATGGCTACACCTTC
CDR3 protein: CASSLEVVQGGYGYTF

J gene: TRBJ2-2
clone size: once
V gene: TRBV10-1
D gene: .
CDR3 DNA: TGCGCCAGCAGTGAGGGGGCTTGGGGAGGCTCGAACACCGGGGAGCTGTTTTTT
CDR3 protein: CASSEGAWGGSNTGELFF

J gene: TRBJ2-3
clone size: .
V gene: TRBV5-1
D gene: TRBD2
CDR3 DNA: TGCGCCAGCAGCTTGCTAGCGGGAAACACAGATACGCAGTATTTT
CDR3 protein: CASSLLAGNTDTQYF

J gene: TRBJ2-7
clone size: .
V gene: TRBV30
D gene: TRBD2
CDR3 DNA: TGTGCCTGGAGATCCAGCGGGAGGGCCTACGAGCAGTACTTC
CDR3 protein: CAWRSSGRAYEQYF

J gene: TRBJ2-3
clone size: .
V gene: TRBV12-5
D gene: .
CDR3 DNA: TGTGCTAGTGGTTTGGTACGCGGTACGCAGTATTTT
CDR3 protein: CASGLVRGTQYF

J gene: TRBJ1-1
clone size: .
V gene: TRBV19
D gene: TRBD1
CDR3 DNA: TGTGCCAGTAGTATACAGGGGGCGGGAGCGCAAGCTTTCTTT
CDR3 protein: CASSIQGAGAQAFF

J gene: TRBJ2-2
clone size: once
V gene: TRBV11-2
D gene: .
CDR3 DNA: TGTGCCAGCAGCTTAGGGCGGGGACGGACCGGGGAGCTGTTTTTT
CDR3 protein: CASSLGRGRTGELFF

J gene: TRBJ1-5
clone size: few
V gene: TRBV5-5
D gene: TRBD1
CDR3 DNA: TGTGCCAGCAGCTTCTCACAGGGGGCTAATCAGCCCCAGCATTTT
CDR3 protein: CASSFSQGANQPQHF

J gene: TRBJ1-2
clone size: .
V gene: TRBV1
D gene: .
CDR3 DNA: TGCACCATCAACATCCTGCATAACTATGGCTACACCTTC
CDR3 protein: CTINILHNYGYTF

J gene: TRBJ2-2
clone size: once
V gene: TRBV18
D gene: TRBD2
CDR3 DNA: TGTGCCAGCCTTCATAGCGGGAGGTGGAACACCGGGGAGCTGTTTTTT
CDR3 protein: CASLHSGRWNTGELFF

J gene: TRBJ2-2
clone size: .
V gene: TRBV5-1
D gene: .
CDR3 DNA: TGCGCCAGCAGCTTGAGAGCTGGACATATCACCGGGGAGCTGTTTTTT
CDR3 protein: CASSLRAGHITGELFF

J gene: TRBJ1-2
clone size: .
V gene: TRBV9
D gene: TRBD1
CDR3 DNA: TGTGCCAGCAGCGTAGGAGACAGGGGAAACTATGGCTACACCTTC
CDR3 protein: CASSVGDRGNYGYTF

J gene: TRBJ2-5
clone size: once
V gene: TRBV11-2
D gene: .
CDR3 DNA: TGTGCCAGCAGCGCACGACAGACTCAAGAGACCCAGTACTTC
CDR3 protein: CASSARQTQETQYF

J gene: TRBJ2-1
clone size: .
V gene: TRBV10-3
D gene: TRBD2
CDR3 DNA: TGTGCCATCAGTGACTTAGCGGGAGGGCTCAATGAGCAGTTCTTC
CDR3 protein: CAISDLAGGLNEQFF

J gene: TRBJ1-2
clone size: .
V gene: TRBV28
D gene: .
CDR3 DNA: TGTGCCGCAGGCGGGGATCAGTTATGGGGCTACACCTTC
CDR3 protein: CAAGGDQLWGYTF

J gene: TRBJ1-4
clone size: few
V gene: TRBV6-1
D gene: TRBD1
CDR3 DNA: TGTGCCAGCAGTTCTGGGACAGGGGTGCAGGAAAAACTGTTTTTT
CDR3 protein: CASSSGTGVQEKLFF

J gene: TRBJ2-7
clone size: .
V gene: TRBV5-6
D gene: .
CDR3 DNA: TGTGCCAGCAGCTCTGTTGGGCGTCCTTACGAGCAGTACTTC
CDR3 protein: CASSSVGRPYEQYF

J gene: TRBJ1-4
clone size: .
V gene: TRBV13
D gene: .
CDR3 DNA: TGTGCCAGCAGTCACAGGGATGTTCGGGAAAAACTGTTTTTT
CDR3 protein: CASSHRDVREKLFF

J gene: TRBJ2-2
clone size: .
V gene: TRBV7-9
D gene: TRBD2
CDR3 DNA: TGTGCCAGCAGCCCATCCCGGACTAGTTGGTCCGGGGAGCTGTTTTTT
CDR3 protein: CASSPSRTSWSGELFF

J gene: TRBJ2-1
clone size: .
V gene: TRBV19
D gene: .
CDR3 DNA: TGTGCCAGTAGTATAGGGGCCTTTATTGAGCAGTTCTTC
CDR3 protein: CASSIGAFIEQFF

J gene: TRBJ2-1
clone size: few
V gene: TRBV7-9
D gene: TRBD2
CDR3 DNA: TGTGCCAGCAGCCCCCTTACTAGCGGAACTTACAATGAGCAGTTCTTC
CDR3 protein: CASSPLTSGTYNEQFF